The rows below give T cell receptor beta chains drawn from one sample of a study of shared clonotypes between healthy human individuals. Only in-frame clones appear in the TCRdb table, and some are missing; sequencing was by immunoSEQ multiplex PCR. The table lists some 2,500,000 clones, more than 85% of them singletons. Sequences were obtained from naive CD4+ T cells from PBMCs. The receptor source for this set is a man between 18 and 35 years old in good health. Some clones in this sample may be carry-over from other donors' samples. Each CDR3 is given with its conserved first and last residue. Fields, in order: V gene, clone size, D gene, J gene, CDR3 protein, CDR3 DNA. The D gene is left open where the match is weak. Size is omitted from some rows. Given values are once, few, many or a class for expanded clones.

TRBV28,-,TRBD2,TRBJ2-1,CASSTVAGGRYNEQFF,TGTGCCAGCAGCACGGTAGCGGGAGGGCGCTACAATGAGCAGTTCTTC
TRBV18,-,TRBD1,TRBJ2-5,CASSPRTGDQETQYF,TGTGCCAGCTCACCGAGGACAGGAGATCAAGAGACCCAGTACTTC
TRBV25-1,-,TRBD2,TRBJ2-1,CASSRDYPYNEQFF,TGTGCCAGCAGCCGGGACTACCCATACAATGAGCAGTTCTTC
TRBV21-1,few,-,TRBJ2-7,CASSKEERNRAYEQYF,TGTGCCAGCAGCAAAGAGGAGCGGAACCGAGCCTACGAGCAGTACTTC
TRBV10-2,-,TRBD2,TRBJ2-2,CASSEWTSGRFPKRELFF,TGCGCCAGCAGCGAATGGACTAGCGGGAGGTTCCCGAAGCGGGAGCTGTTTTTT
TRBV2,-,-,TRBJ2-1,CASSEAQEGGHNEQFF,TGTGCCAGCAGTGAAGCTCAGGAGGGGGGGCACAATGAGCAGTTCTTC
TRBV27,-,TRBD1,TRBJ1-1,CASSLTGKGTEAFF,TGTGCCAGCAGTTTGACAGGGAAGGGAACTGAAGCTTTCTTT
TRBV6-9,-,TRBD2,TRBJ2-7,CASSILSGGYEQYF,TGTGCCAGCAGTATCCTTTCGGGAGGCTACGAGCAGTACTTC
TRBV4-2,-,-,TRBJ1-5,CASAPEAQLNQPQHF,TGTGCCAGCGCGCCCGAGGCCCAACTTAATCAGCCCCAGCATTTT
TRBV5-4,-,TRBD2,TRBJ2-7,CASSLGLAGSPASYEQYF,TGTGCCAGCAGCTTGGGACTAGCGGGATCCCCGGCGTCCTACGAGCAGTACTTC
TRBV7-2,-,TRBD2,TRBJ2-7,CASNNSSGGRSYEQYF,TGTGCCAGCAACAATAGCTCGGGAGGGAGGTCCTACGAGCAGTACTTC
TRBV15,-,TRBD1,TRBJ2-7,CATSREGQGHEQYF,TGTGCCACCAGCAGAGAGGGACAGGGCCACGAGCAGTACTTC
TRBV6-5,once,-,TRBJ2-3,CSVRDGTDTQYF,TGTTCTGTTCGTGATGGCACAGATACGCAGTATTTT
TRBV11-2,-,-,TRBJ2-7,CASSTLAEGTYEQYF,TGTGCCAGCAGCACTTTAGCGGAGGGAACCTACGAGCAGTACTTC
TRBV27,-,-,TRBJ2-1,CASTPIPGYNEQFF,TGTGCCAGCACTCCCATCCCGGGATACAATGAGCAGTTCTTC
TRBV5-4,-,TRBD2,TRBJ2-3,CASSLRVAGEGDTQYF,TGTGCCAGCAGTTTGAGAGTAGCGGGAGAAGGAGATACGCAGTATTTT
TRBV4-1,-,TRBD2,TRBJ2-1,CASSLQWLAEINEQFF,TGCGCCAGCAGCCTCCAGTGGCTAGCGGAGATCAATGAGCAGTTCTTC
TRBV5-1,once,TRBD1,TRBJ1-5,CASSQGQGGNQPQHF,TGCGCCAGCAGCCAGGGACAGGGCGGCAATCAGCCCCAGCATTTT
TRBV4-1,-,TRBD1,TRBJ1-1,CASSRGQGRDAFF,TGCGCCAGCAGCCGCGGACAGGGTCGGGATGCTTTCTTT
TRBV2,-,-,TRBJ2-1,CASSEEGWDEQFF,TGTGCCAGCAGTGAAGAGGGGTGGGATGAGCAGTTCTTC
TRBV7-9,once,-,TRBJ2-6,CASSVNSGANVLTF,TGTGCCAGCAGCGTGAACTCTGGGGCCAACGTCCTGACTTTC
TRBV5-1,-,-,TRBJ2-3,CASSREGPTDTQYF,TGCGCCAGCAGCCGAGAGGGACCCACAGATACGCAGTATTTT
TRBV6-5,-,-,TRBJ2-2,CASSSGIAGTGELFF,TGTGCCAGCAGCTCTGGGATTGCCGGTACCGGGGAGCTGTTTTTT
TRBV15,-,-,TRBJ1-1,CATSRVPGGNTEAFF,TGTGCCACCAGCAGAGTTCCAGGCGGGAACACTGAAGCTTTCTTT
TRBV5-1,-,-,TRBJ1-3,CASSLVGGRTGNTIYF,TGCGCCAGCAGCTTGGTCGGAGGGAGGACTGGAAACACCATATATTTT
TRBV5-1,-,TRBD1,TRBJ1-5,CASSLEGASQPQHF,TGCGCCAGCAGCTTGGAGGGGGCGAGTCAGCCCCAGCATTTT
TRBV7-9,-,-,TRBJ1-6,CASSLMKGSYNSPLHF,TGTGCCAGCAGCCTTATGAAGGGCTCCTATAATTCACCCCTCCACTTT
TRBV7-6,-,-,TRBJ1-5,CASSLSREAYSNQPQHF,TGTGCCAGCAGCTTATCCCGGGAGGCTTATAGCAATCAGCCCCAGCATTTT
TRBV2,-,-,TRBJ2-2,CANIPKRGTGELFF,TGTGCCAACATTCCGAAACGGGGAACCGGGGAGCTGTTTTTT
TRBV27,-,-,TRBJ1-6,CASSLSGVFNSPLHF,TGTGCCAGCAGTTTATCGGGGGTCTTTAATTCACCCCTCCACTTT
TRBV7-8,once,-,TRBJ2-7,CASSLVGGASYEQYF,TGTGCCAGCAGCTTAGTCGGCGGGGCATCCTACGAGCAGTACTTC
TRBV7-9,-,-,TRBJ1-3,CASSFTAGNTIYF,TGTGCCAGCAGTTTTACAGCTGGAAACACCATATATTTT
TRBV18,-,-,TRBJ2-3,CASSPLGYPSTDTQYF,TGTGCCAGCTCACCACTCGGGTACCCTAGCACAGATACGCAGTATTTT
TRBV4-1,once,-,TRBJ2-7,CASSQVGDSAREQYF,TGCGCCAGCAGCCAAGTTGGGGACTCGGCTCGTGAGCAGTACTTC
TRBV5-4,-,-,TRBJ2-7,CASSPGTQSSYEQYF,TGTGCCAGCAGCCCCGGGACTCAGAGCTCCTACGAGCAGTACTTC
TRBV28,-,TRBD1,TRBJ1-1,CASNLGDREGPEAFF,TGTGCCAGCAACCTAGGCGACAGGGAAGGGCCTGAAGCTTTCTTT
TRBV5-5,-,-,TRBJ2-7,CASSSHQTSYEQYF,TGTGCCAGCAGCAGTCACCAAACCTCCTACGAGCAGTACTTC
TRBV18,-,-,TRBJ2-3,CASSPQGRQLGDTQYF,TGTGCCAGCTCACCACAAGGACGGCAGTTAGGGGATACGCAGTATTTT
TRBV28,-,-,TRBJ2-7,CASGRTYEQYF,TGTGCCAGCGGGCGAACCTACGAGCAGTACTTC
TRBV28,-,TRBD2,TRBJ2-1,CAGRKASGNNEQFF,TGTGCCGGCCGGAAGGCTAGCGGGAACAATGAGCAGTTCTTC
TRBV7-3,-,TRBD2,TRBJ2-3,CASSFRGLAGDTQYF,TGTGCCAGCAGCTTCAGGGGACTAGCGGGGGATACGCAGTATTTT
TRBV15,-,-,TRBJ2-1,CATSRELDASTGQFF,TGTGCCACCAGCAGAGAACTCGATGCCTCCACCGGGCAGTTCTTC